What follows are 29 T cell receptor beta chains derived from one specimen sequenced in a study of cytomegalovirus exposure and HLA in healthy donors. With 60 Vbeta and 13 Jbeta primers, the PCR was carried out. Assay: immunoSEQ multiplex PCR; the TCRdb copy retains only in-frame clones and omits some. The sample carries roughly 61,000 clones, about 89% recorded once. Material: PBMCs. The receptors here all came from a man aged 25-40 years in good health and CMV-seropositive.

V usage is TRBV7-2 and J usage is TRBJ2-2, with 7 bases lining up with TRBD2. This CDR3 contains 16 residues. Trimming cost V 1 base and J 2 bases; bases outside gene matches: 4. Germline CDR1 is SGHTA and CDR2 is FQGNSA. CDR3 sequence: CASSLEGRGNTGELFF. The CDR3 DNA reads TGTGCCAGCAGCTTAGAGGGGAGGGGCAACACCGGGGAGCTGTTTTTT.

The chain joins TRBV29-1 to TRBJ1-2; maybe TRBD1 (5 bases). Germline V lookup: CDR1 SQVTM, CDR2 ANQGSEA. Trimming removed 6 bases from V and 8 bases from J, with 22 bases in between. The CDR3 covers 14 residues. For the CDR3, the DNA is TGCAGCGTCGCGTCCCTTCAGGGATTAAGCGGCTACACCTTC. Amino acid sequence: CSVASLQGLSGYTF.

The genes are TRBV11-2 and TRBJ2-2, with 12 bases matching TRBD2. The CDR3 runs to 17 residues. Per germline, CDR1 SGHAT and CDR2 FQNNGV. V gave up 5 bases and J gave up 2 bases; unmatched junction bases: 6. This CDR3 reads CASSLRTSGINTGELFF. CDR3 DNA: TGTGCCAGCAGCCTTAGGACTAGCGGGATCAACACCGGGGAGCTGTTTTTT.

The V and J genes are TRBV5-1 and TRBJ2-2; D is perhaps TRBD2 (5 bases). This CDR3 spans 16 amino acids. Deletions cut 4 bases from V and 6 bases from J, with 19 bases between. Germline V gene sequence: CDR1 SGHRS, CDR2 YFSETQ. CDR3 in DNA: TGCGCCAGCAGCGCCCTAGCCCCACCCTTGTCCGGGGAGCTGTTTTTT. Translation gives CASSALAPPLSGELFF.

V and J are TRBV7-9 and TRBJ2-2; D not certain. Trimming stripped 5 bases from V and 3 bases from J, with 22 bases between. Germline V CDR1 and CDR2: SEHNR, FQNEAQ (reference sequence). This CDR3 is 18 amino acids long. The CDR3 here is CASSPAVSSVADTGELFF. In DNA, the CDR3 is TGTGCCAGCAGCCCCGCCGTTTCTAGTGTGGCGGACACCGGGGAGCTGTTTTTT.

This chain joins TRBV6-1 and TRBJ2-7, with 7 nucleotides matching TRBD1. CDR1 is MNHNS, CDR2 SASEGT, per germline. This CDR3 spans 14 amino acids. The V gene end was trimmed by 6 bases and the J gene end by 3 bases; junction bases not matched to a gene: 8. The CDR3 region has the DNA TGTGCCAGCAGCGATAACAGGGGAAGCTACGAGCAGTACTTC. Translation gives CASSDNRGSYEQYF.

V usage is TRBV5-1 and J usage is TRBJ2-1; 11 bases map to TRBD2. The CDR3 sequence is 15 residues long. Germline assignment: CDR1 SGHRS and CDR2 YFSETQ. The J segment lost 5 bases and the V segment lost 4 bases, leaving 5 bases of the junction unmatched. Here the CDR3 reads CASSGGLAEHNEQFF. In DNA form, the CDR3 reads TGCGCCAGCAGCGGGGGACTAGCGGAGCACAATGAGCAGTTCTTC.

The chain has TRBV30 and TRBJ1-6; D is uncertain. This CDR3 is 12 amino acids long. Germline CDR1 GTSNPN, CDR2 SVGIG (reference sequence). The V end lost 0 bases, the J end lost 8 bases, and 5 bases lay between the germline ends. CDR3 sequence: CAWSVADSPLHF. CDR3 sequence (DNA): TGTGCCTGGAGTGTAGCGGATTCACCCCTCCACTTT.

This chain connects TRBV5-6 to TRBJ2-1, with D possibly TRBD2 on 6 matching bases. CDR3 length equals 15 residues. V lost 2 bases, J lost 3 bases, and 12 bases lay in between. Germline CDR1 SGHDT, CDR2 YYEEEE. The CDR3 bases are TGTGCCAGCAGCTTTACGGGAGACATCTACAATGAGCAGTTCTTC. It yields the protein CASSFTGDIYNEQFF.

The chain has TRBV5-1 and TRBJ1-1; 7 bases map to TRBD1. This CDR3 is 13 amino acids long. Trimming removed 0 bases from V and 6 bases from J; junction bases left unmatched: 2. Germline lookup yields CDR1 SGHRS and CDR2 YFSETQ. In DNA form, the CDR3 reads TGCGCCAGCAGCTTGGACAGGGGCGCTGAAGCTTTCTTT. Its protein product is CASSLDRGAEAFF.

This clone has just one count. The chain joins TRBV2 to TRBJ2-7; TRBD1 matches at 8 bases. The J segment lost 4 bases and the V segment lost 3 bases, leaving 5 bases of the junction unmatched. Germline V gene lookup returns CDR1 SNHLY and CDR2 FYNNEI. The CDR3 length is 14 residues. The CDR3 is CASSDQGAKYEQYF. The CDR3 nucleotides read TGTGCCAGCAGTGACCAGGGGGCTAAATACGAGCAGTACTTC.

Turning to this clone: In the same sample, other DNA sequences code for this CDR3. The chain is built from TRBV7-9 and TRBJ1-5; TRBD1 aligns across 8 bases. This CDR3 region has 19 residues. Germline V gene lookup returns CDR1 SEHNR and CDR2 FQNEAQ (reference sequence). V gave up 1 base and J gave up 0 bases; unmatched junction bases: 11. CDR3 sequence (DNA): TGTGCCAGCAGCTTAGAGAGTGGACAGGGACTTTATAGCAATCAGCCCCAGCATTTT. This codes for CASSLESGQGLYSNQPQHF.

This clone was seen a handful of times. The V gene is TRBV7-9, the J gene TRBJ1-1; D call uncertain. Germline lookup yields CDR1 SEHNR and CDR2 FQNEAQ (reference sequence). V dropped 6 bases and J dropped 0 bases, with 11 bases sitting between them. The CDR3 loop spans 14 amino acids. In DNA, the CDR3 is TGTGCCAGCAGTTTACAGTACATGAACACTGAAGCTTTCTTT. Its translation: CASSLQYMNTEAFF.

This chain links TRBV5-1 with TRBJ1-4; 8 nucleotides line up with TRBD1. Germline loops: CDR1 SGHRS, CDR2 YFSETQ. With V trimmed by 4 bases and J by 5 bases, 4 bases remained unmatched. The CDR3 runs to 14 residues. The CDR3 DNA sequence: TGCGCCAGCAGCGCCCAGGGGGCGAATGAAAAACTGTTTTTT. Translating it yields CASSAQGANEKLFF.

This chain joins TRBV2 and TRBJ2-4, with D possibly TRBD1 on 6 matching bases. CDR1 is SNHLY, CDR2 FYNNEI, per germline. This CDR3 spans 15 amino acids. V lost 4 bases to trimming and J lost 5 bases, with 15 bases between them. CDR3 amino acids: CASSAPPRTENIQYF. The CDR3 DNA is TGTGCCAGCAGTGCCCCGCCGAGGACAGAAAACATTCAGTACTTC.

This clone was observed a single time. The CDR3 is CASSLQGTPAGELFF. The CDR3 coding sequence is TGCGCCAGCAGTTTACAGGGGACTCCCGCCGGGGAGCTGTTTTTT. The chain combines TRBV5-1 with TRBJ2-2; D is perhaps TRBD1 (7 bases). Germline V gene data show CDR1 as SGHRS and CDR2 as YFSETQ. The CDR3 extends over 15 amino acids. V lost 5 bases and J lost 6, with 17 bases in between.

This chain joins TRBV27 and TRBJ1-5, with unresolved D. CDR1 and CDR2 from the germline V gene are MNHEY and SMNVEV (reference sequence). The CDR3 sequence is 13 residues long. Trimming took 6 bases from V and 3 from J, leaving 9 bases between them. The CDR3 reads CASRKQSNQPQHF. The CDR3 DNA reads TGTGCCAGCAGAAAACAGTCCAATCAGCCCCAGCATTTT.

V usage is TRBV4-2 and J usage is TRBJ2-3; D call uncertain. CDR1 LGHNA and CDR2 YNFKEQ come from the germline V gene. The CDR3 is 12 residues long. V was clipped by 5 bases and J by 2 bases, with 5 bases between them. This CDR3 reads CASSTDTDTQYF. CDR3 DNA: TGTGCCAGCAGCACAGACACAGATACGCAGTATTTT.

A word on this clone: Other DNA sequences of this sample code for an identical CDR3. The rearrangement joins TRBV29-1 to TRBJ1-4; 8 bases are shared with TRBD1. With 4 bases clipped from V and 8 bases from J, the junction kept 3 bases outside the gene matches. Per the germline V gene, CDR1 is SQVTM and CDR2 is ANQGSEA. The CDR3 runs 12 residues. The CDR3 nucleotides read TGCAGCGTTGGTACAGGGGGGGAAAAACTGTTTTTT. Protein sequence: CSVGTGGEKLFF.

The chain is built from TRBV11-2 and TRBJ2-2, with 9 bases fitting TRBD1. Germline CDR1 SGHAT, CDR2 FQNNGV. The CDR3 is 16 amino acids. The V and J ends lost 5 bases and 4 bases, in that order; junction bases with no gene match: 8. CDR3 residues: CASSTHRGRSTGELFF. CDR3 coding DNA: TGTGCCAGCAGCACCCACAGGGGGCGAAGCACCGGGGAGCTGTTTTTT.

The V gene is TRBV6-1, the J gene TRBJ1-1; no clear D gene. The CDR3 is 13 residues long. Germline CDR1 reads MNHNS; CDR2 reads SASEGT. V lost 6 bases and J 2 bases, leaving 10 bases between the germline ends. This chain's CDR3 is CASRRLSNTEAFF. CDR3 bases: TGTGCCAGCAGACGACTGAGTAACACTGAAGCTTTCTTT.

The chain links TRBV19 to TRBJ2-2; D remains unclear. Deletions cut 6 bases from V and 1 base from J, with 9 bases between. The CDR3 is 14 residues long. Germline-derived CDR1 and CDR2 are LNHDA and SQIVND (reference sequence). In nucleotides, the CDR3 is TGTGCCAGTAGGCAGAATGTGAACACCGGGGAGCTGTTTTTT. Translation gives CASRQNVNTGELFF.

The count of this clone is one. The CDR3: CASSPRRGQNLYGYTF. CDR3 nucleotide sequence: TGTGCCAGCAGCCCACGGAGGGGACAGAATCTCTATGGCTACACCTTC. The gene calls are TRBV5-5 and TRBJ1-2, with TRBD1 matching over 7 bases. Germline values: CDR1 SGHKS, CDR2 YYEKEE (reference sequence). V dropped 4 bases and J dropped 4; count of bases not matched to a gene: 13. The CDR3 spans 16 residues.

With respect to this clone: The junction differs from germline at one of its ends, possibly a read error. V gene TRBV7-2 combines with J gene TRBJ1-1, with 7 bases that match TRBD1. The CDR3 extends over 12 amino acids. CDR1 is SGHTA, CDR2 FQGNSA, per germline. The CDR3 coding sequence is TGTGCCAGCAGTTCGGGACAGCTCTCTTGGCTCTTT. Its protein product is CASSSGQLSWLF.

The genes are TRBV6-4 and TRBJ2-1, with TRBD2 matching over 11 bases. This CDR3 spans 16 amino acids. Germline CDR1 reads MRHNA; CDR2 reads SNTAGT. The trim removed 5 bases at V and 7 bases at J, leaving 10 bases unmatched. The CDR3 loop reads CASSKASGRSRNEQFF. The DNA for the CDR3 is TGTGCCAGCAGTAAGGCTAGCGGGAGGTCGAGGAATGAGCAGTTCTTC.

The genes are TRBV18 and TRBJ2-7; D is unclear. Germline CDR1 reads KGHSH; CDR2 reads LQKENI. The CDR3 totals 14 residues. Between the trimmed V and J ends, which lost 2 bases and 1 base, there was a span of 9 bases. The CDR3 region has the DNA TGTGCCAGCTCACCATCCTCAGTTTCCTACGAGCAGTACTTC. It yields the protein CASSPSSVSYEQYF.

The chain carries TRBV7-6 and TRBJ2-1; TRBD1 matches 7 bases. Trimming took 3 bases from V and 9 from J; bases not matched to a gene: 5. The CDR3 is 13 amino acids. Germline V gives CDR1 SGHVS, CDR2 FNYEAQ. DNA of the CDR3: TGTGCCAGCAGCTTTAGGCGACAGGGTGAGCAGTTCTTC. It encodes CASSFRRQGEQFF.

The chain is built from TRBV6-1 and TRBJ1-1, with unresolved D. Per the germline V gene, CDR1 is MNHNS and CDR2 is SASEGT. Trimming stripped 1 base from V and 0 bases from J, with 12 bases between. This CDR3 contains 16 residues. The CDR3 region has the DNA TGTGCCAGCAGTGAAGGCGGGGTTTGGGTGAACACTGAAGCTTTCTTT. Protein product: CASSEGGVWVNTEAFF.

The CDR3 loop reads CASSYFLYYGYTF. CDR3 sequence (DNA): TGTGCCAGCAGTTACTTCCTCTACTATGGCTACACCTTC. This chain uses TRBV6-5 with TRBJ1-2; D remains ambiguous. V was pared by 1 base and J by 3 bases, with 6 bases between. CDR3 length: 13 amino acids. CDR1 and CDR2 (germline): MNHEY, SVGAGI.